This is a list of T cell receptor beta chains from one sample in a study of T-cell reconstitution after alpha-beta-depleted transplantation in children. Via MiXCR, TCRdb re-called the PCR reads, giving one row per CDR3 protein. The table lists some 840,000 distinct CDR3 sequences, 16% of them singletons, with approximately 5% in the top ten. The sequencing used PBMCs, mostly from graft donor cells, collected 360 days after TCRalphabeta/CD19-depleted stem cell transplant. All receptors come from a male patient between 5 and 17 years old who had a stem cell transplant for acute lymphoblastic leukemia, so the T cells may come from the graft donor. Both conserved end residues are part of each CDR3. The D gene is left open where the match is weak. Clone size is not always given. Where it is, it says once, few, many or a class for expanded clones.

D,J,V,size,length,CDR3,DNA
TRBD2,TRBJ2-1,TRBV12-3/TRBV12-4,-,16,CASSTLGLAAHNEQFF,TGTGCCAGCAGTACGCTGGGACTAGCGGCTCACAATGAGCAGTTCTTC
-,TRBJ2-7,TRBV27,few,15,CASSHYSGRSYEQYF,TGTGCCAGCAGCCATTATTCAGGGAGAAGCTACGAGCAGTACTTC
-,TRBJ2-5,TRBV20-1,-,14,CSASDLGSTNPQYF,TGCAGTGCTAGCGACCTAGGAAGTACGAACCCGCAGTACTTC
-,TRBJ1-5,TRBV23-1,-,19,CASSQSWRAHPGGNQPQHF,TGCGCCAGCAGTCAATCGTGGAGGGCCCACCCGGGTGGCAATCAGCCCCAGCATTTT
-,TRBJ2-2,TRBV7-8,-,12,CAKIQGPGELFF,TGTGCCAAGATACAGGGTCCCGGGGAGCTGTTTTTT
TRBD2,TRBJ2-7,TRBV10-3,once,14,CAISAVGLGNGQYF,TGTGCCATCAGTGCCGTGGGACTAGGGAACGGGCAGTACTTC
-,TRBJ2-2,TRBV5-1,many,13,CASSLEGLGELFF,TGCGCCAGCAGCTTGGAAGGCCTAGGCGAGCTGTTTTTT
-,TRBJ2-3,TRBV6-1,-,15,CASSRSGGLGDTQYF,TGTGCCAGCAGTCGAAGCGGCGGGCTCGGGGATACGCAGTATTTT
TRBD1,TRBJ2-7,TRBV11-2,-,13,CASTKTGLDEQYF,TGTGCCAGCACCAAGACAGGGCTGGACGAGCAGTACTTC
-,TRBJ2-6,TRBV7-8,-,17,CASSLDRAYSGANVLTF,TGTGCCAGCAGCTTAGACAGGGCCTACTCTGGGGCCAACGTCCTGACTTTC
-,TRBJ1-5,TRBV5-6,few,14,CASSFLMSNQPQHF,TGTGCCAGCAGCTTCCTGATGAGCAATCAGCCCCAGCATTTT
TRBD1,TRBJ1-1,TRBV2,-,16,CASRNLDRGLDTEAFF,TGTGCCAGCAGAAACCTGGACAGGGGGCTCGACACTGAAGCTTTCTTT
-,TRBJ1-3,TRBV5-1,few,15,CASRRPSNSGNTIYF,TGCGCCAGCAGACGACCGTCGAACTCTGGAAACACCATATATTTT
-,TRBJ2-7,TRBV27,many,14,CASSLPGPDYEQYF,TGTGCCAGCAGTTTACCCGGGCCCGACTACGAGCAGTACTTC